Following are 13 T cell receptor beta chains from one sample sequenced in a study of CD4 T cells in relation to SARS-CoV-2 and coronaviruses (dated by TCRdb to about 2021). The library was obtained by the immunoSEQ multiplex PCR assay. TCRdb took over this immuneACCESS table, retaining in-frame rearrangements with V and J assigned. Such tables are incomplete; in checked studies, under half of the missing clones stem from an unresolved V gene, and the remainder is unexplained. The sample includes some 60,000 clones, with around 92% observed a single time. Clones ranked in the top ten supply about 0.36% of the sample. The sequenced sample consisted of naive CD4+ T cells from PBMCs. Taken with the paper, the label for cell subset or site translates to: naive CD4+ T cells isolated by negative enrichment. These receptors originate from an adult with COVID-19.

The V call is TRBV2, the J call TRBJ2-5; D gene uncertain. CDR3 length equals 12 residues. Germline V gene data show CDR1 as SNHLY and CDR2 as FYNNEI. Deletions cut 2 bases from V and 4 bases from J, with 5 bases between. DNA for the CDR3: TGTGCCAGCAGTGAACTTTCAGAGACCCAGTACTTC. The encoded protein is CASSELSETQYF.

This clone was counted once. The rearrangement links TRBV6-5 to TRBJ1-2; 7 bases are shared with TRBD1. Per the germline V gene, CDR1 is MNHEY and CDR2 is SVGAGI. This CDR3 region has 15 residues. Losses at the gene ends were 6 bases for V and 0 bases for J; bases not matched to a gene: 7. DNA of the CDR3: TGTGCCAGCAGCCGACAGGGAGAATCTAACTATGGCTACACCTTC. Its translation is CASSRQGESNYGYTF.

V usage is TRBV2 and J usage is TRBJ2-1; 13 bases are a match to TRBD2. This CDR3 comprises 13 residues. The V segment lost 11 bases and the J segment 9 bases; nucleotides outside the gene matches: 7. Germline CDR1 is SNHLY and CDR2 is FYNNEI. CDR3 DNA: TGTGCCGACGGACTAGCGGGAGCCTCTGAGCAGTTCTTC. Protein: CADGLAGASEQFF. Full variable domain (outside the CDR3, taken from reference TRBV2 and TRBJ2-1): EPEVTQTPSHQVTQMGQEVILRCVPISNHLYFYWYRQILGQKVEFLVSFYNNEISEKSEIFDDQFSVERPDGSNFTLKIRSTKLEDSAMYFCADGLAGASEQFFGPGTRLTVL.

This sequence joins TRBV3-1 (or the pseudogene TRBV3-2) and TRBJ2-1; either TRBD1 or TRBD2 may fit D (6 bases each). CDR1 is LGHDT, CDR2 YNNKEL, per germline (reference sequence). V was cut by 0 bases and J by 0 bases, with 12 bases left in between. CDR3 length equals 17 residues. The CDR3 loop reads CASSQDPGASSYNEQFF. CDR3 DNA sequence: TGTGCCAGCAGCCAAGATCCGGGGGCCAGCTCCTACAATGAGCAGTTCTTC.

The chain uses TRBV9 and TRBJ2-1; 14 bases are a match to TRBD2. This CDR3 spans 15 amino acids. The V segment lost 3 bases and the J segment 10 bases; nucleotides outside the gene matches: 6. Germline loops: CDR1 SGDLS, CDR2 YYNGEE. This CDR3 reads CASSAGLAGDWEQFF. CDR3 nucleotide sequence: TGTGCCAGCAGCGCGGGACTAGCGGGAGATTGGGAGCAGTTCTTC.

The chain carries TRBV11-2 and TRBJ2-2; D is possibly TRBD2 (5 bases). This CDR3 comprises 14 residues. Trimming pared 8 bases from V and 4 bases from J, leaving 14 bases between. Germline-derived CDR1 and CDR2 are SGHAT and FQNNGV. DNA of the CDR3: TGTGCCAGCGCACAGAGCGCGGGCACCGGGGAGCTGTTTTTT. Translated: CASAQSAGTGELFF. The whole variable domain, filled in from reference TRBV11-2 and TRBJ2-2, reads EAGVAQSPRYKIIEKRQSVAFWCNPISGHATLYWYQQILGQGPKLLIQFQNNGVVDDSQLPKDRFSAERLKGVDSTLKIQPAKLEDSAVYLCASAQSAGTGELFFGEGSRLTVL.

V usage is TRBV4-2 and J usage is TRBJ2-7; weak D call: TRBD2 (6 bases). Deletions cut 4 bases from V and 3 bases from J, with 16 bases between. This CDR3 has 15 amino acids. CDR1 is LGHNA, CDR2 YNFKEQ, per germline. CDR3 residues: CASSRLLAENYEQYF. The CDR3 nucleotides are TGTGCCAGCAGCCGGTTGTTAGCGGAGAACTACGAGCAGTACTTC.

The chain recombines TRBV3-1 (or the pseudogene TRBV3-2) with TRBJ2-3, with 7 nucleotides matching TRBD2. CDR1 LGHDT and CDR2 YNNKEL come from the germline V gene (reference sequence). V shed 2 bases and J 4 bases; nucleotides not matched to a gene: 3. The CDR3 contains 14 residues. This chain's CDR3 is CASSQFAGADTQYF. In DNA form, the CDR3 reads TGTGCCAGCAGCCAATTTGCGGGAGCAGATACGCAGTATTTT.

This chain uses TRBV27 with TRBJ2-7, with 9 bases fitting TRBD2. V was pared by 8 bases and J by 2 bases, with 19 bases of the junction left unmatched. The CDR3 length is 18 residues. Germline V gene lookup returns CDR1 MNHEY and CDR2 SMNVEV (reference sequence). This chain's CDR3 is CASLKTAPLAGVTYEQYF. The CDR3 bases are TGTGCCAGCTTGAAGACAGCCCCATTAGCGGGAGTGACCTACGAGCAGTACTTC.

Here the CDR3 reads CASSQESGGSRYNEQFF. As DNA, the CDR3 is TGCGCCAGCAGCCAAGAGTCTGGCGGGAGCAGGTACAATGAGCAGTTCTTC. This rearrangement joins TRBV4-1 to TRBJ2-1, with 7 bases aligning to TRBD2. The J segment lost 4 bases and the V segment lost 0 bases, leaving 9 bases of the junction unmatched. The length of the CDR3 is 17 residues. Germline V CDR1 and CDR2: MGHRA, YSYEKL.

This rearrangement joins TRBV5-1 to TRBJ2-5, with a tentative D call TRBD1 (5 bases). V was trimmed by 4 bases and J by 2 bases, leaving 18 bases between them. Germline CDR1 and CDR2: SGHRS and YFSETQ. The CDR3 has 16 residues. CDR3 nucleotides: TGCGCCAGCAGCACCGGTCCCCCATCAGGGCAAGAGACCCAGTACTTC. Translating gives CASSTGPPSGQETQYF.

The chain has TRBV6-2 or TRBV6-3 and TRBJ2-7; the D is unclear. This CDR3 has 13 residues. Germline CDR1 is MNHEY and CDR2 is SVGEGT. V gave up 2 bases and J gave up 6 bases, with 11 bases separating them. The CDR3 spells CASSYPALVEQYF. Here the CDR3 DNA reads TGTGCCAGCAGTTACCCCGCCCTGGTCGAGCAGTACTTC.

The V call is TRBV28, the J call TRBJ2-1, with a tentative D call TRBD2 (5 bases). The CDR3 has 15 residues. CDR1 is MDHEN and CDR2 is SYDVKM in the germline V gene. The V end lost 5 bases, the J end lost 8 bases, and 19 bases lay between the germline ends. The DNA for the CDR3 is TGTGCCAGCAGTAAACGGGCGCGGGCGGGCGATGAGCAGTTCTTC. Translation gives CASSKRARAGDEQFF.